This passage covers 14 T cell receptor beta chains from one sample sequenced in a study of cytomegalovirus exposure and HLA in healthy donors. Researchers ran the PCR with 60 Vbeta and 13 Jbeta primers. Here immunoSEQ multiplex PCR was the method, and the copy in TCRdb shows in-frame clones only, minus some. The sample table sets out around 53,000 clones. The sample was PBMCs. All receptors derive from a male donor in good health and CMV-seropositive.

V usage is TRBV27 and J usage is TRBJ1-3, with TRBD1 matching over 10 bases. The J call is in doubt because the DNA end fits TRBJ2-2 better. CDR1 MNHEY and CDR2 SMNVEV come from the germline V gene (reference sequence). The CDR3 covers 14 residues. The CDR3 DNA is TGTGCCAGCAGTCGGACAGGGGGTACCGGGGAGCTGTTTTTT. This translates into CASSRTGGTGELFF.

This chain uses TRBV6-5 with TRBJ1-4, with a weak D call TRBD1 (5 bases). V was pared by 2 bases and J by 6 bases, with 7 bases between. CDR1 and CDR2 from the germline V gene are MNHEY and SVGAGI. The CDR3 loop spans 13 amino acids. Here the CDR3 DNA reads TGTGCCAGCAGTTACACGACAGATGAAAAACTGTTTTTT. It is translated as CASSYTTDEKLFF.

This chain connects TRBV9 to TRBJ2-6; D remains ambiguous. V lost 4 bases and J lost 3, with 8 bases in between. Germline CDR1 and CDR2: SGDLS and YYNGEE. This CDR3 is 14 amino acids long. CDR3 in amino acids: CASSPTRGANVLTF. The DNA of the CDR3 is TGTGCCAGCAGCCCCACGCGTGGGGCCAACGTCCTGACTTTC.

The chain joins TRBV6-5 to TRBJ1-2; D is uncertain. Trimming removed 2 bases at V and 2 bases at J, with 12 bases between. The CDR3 length is 15 residues. The germline V gene encodes CDR1 MNHEY and CDR2 SVGAGI. CDR3 nucleotide sequence: TGTGCCAGCAGTTACCGTGAGGGCCGAAACTATGGCTACACCTTC. This codes for CASSYREGRNYGYTF.

The chain carries TRBV27 and TRBJ1-5, with a weak D call TRBD1 (5 bases). The CDR3 has 14 residues. V lost 6 bases to trimming and J lost 3 bases, with 12 bases between them. CDR1 and CDR2 from the germline V gene are MNHEY and SMNVEV (reference sequence). This CDR3 reads CASRPRASNQPQHF. The DNA for the CDR3 is TGTGCCAGCAGACCCAGGGCCTCCAATCAGCCCCAGCATTTT.

This chain links TRBV9 with TRBJ1-3; 7 bases map to TRBD1. V lost 4 bases to trimming and J lost 2 bases; unmatched junction nucleotides: 3. CDR1 and CDR2 from the germline V gene are SGDLS and YYNGEE. This CDR3 comprises 14 residues. This CDR3 is CASSLDRAGNTIYF. In DNA form, the CDR3 reads TGTGCCAGCAGCCTCGACAGGGCTGGAAACACCATATATTTT. Complete variable domain (other parts from reference TRBV9 and TRBJ1-3): DSGVTQTPKHLITATGQRVTLRCSPRSGDLSVYWYQQSLDQGLQFLIQYYNGEERAKGNILERFSAQQFPDLHSELNLSSLELGDSALYFCASSLDRAGNTIYFGEGSWLTVV.

This chain uses TRBV6-6 with TRBJ1-2; perhaps TRBD1 as D (5 bases). Germline V gene lookup returns CDR1 MNHNY and CDR2 SVGAGI (reference sequence). The V end was cut by 2 bases, the J end by 5 bases, with 12 bases between. This CDR3 is 14 amino acids long. As DNA, the CDR3 is TGTGCCAGCAGTTACGGCAGGGTACCTTATGGCTACACCTTC. Protein product: CASSYGRVPYGYTF.

This rearrangement joins TRBV19 to TRBJ1-5; 11 bases align to TRBD1. The CDR3 contains 16 residues. V dropped 10 bases and J dropped 1; count of bases not matched to a gene: 9. Germline CDR1 and CDR2: LNHDA and SQIVND (reference sequence). CDR3 protein: CATQGTGGVSNQPQHF. For the CDR3, the DNA is TGTGCCACCCAAGGGACAGGGGGTGTCAGCAATCAGCCCCAGCATTTT. Variable domain in full (rest from reference TRBV19 and TRBJ1-5): DGGITQSPKYLFRKEGQNVTLSCEQNLNHDAMYWYRQDPGQGLRLIYYSQIVNDFQKGDIAEGYSVSREKKESFPLTVTSAQKNPTAFYLCATQGTGGVSNQPQHFGDGTRLSIL.

The chain recombines TRBV5-1 with TRBJ2-3; 7 nucleotides line up with TRBD2. J lost 0 bases, V lost 0 bases, and 4 bases had no gene match. The germline V gene encodes CDR1 SGHRS and CDR2 YFSETQ. This CDR3 is 16 amino acids long. CDR3 nucleotides: TGCGCCAGCAGCTTGGCAGCTAGCGGAAGCACAGATACGCAGTATTTT. It codes for CASSLAASGSTDTQYF.

This chain links TRBV2 with TRBJ1-4; D is uncertain. The CDR3 runs to 13 residues. The V end was cut by 1 base, the J end by 10 bases, with 10 bases between. Germline V gene sequence: CDR1 SNHLY, CDR2 FYNNEI. CDR3 amino acids: CASSEVGVGKLFF. The CDR3 DNA follows: TGTGCCAGCAGTGAAGTCGGGGTTGGAAAACTGTTTTTT.

This rearrangement joins TRBV7-8 to TRBJ2-2; 11 nucleotides agree with TRBD2. The germline V gene encodes CDR1 SGHVS and CDR2 FQNEAQ. V trimming: 5 bases; J trimming: 4 bases; junction bases outside the gene matches: 9. This CDR3 is 17 amino acids long. The CDR3 DNA follows: TGTGCCAGCAGCGTTAGCGGGGGGGCCCACGGCACCGGGGAGCTGTTTTTT. This sequence encodes CASSVSGGAHGTGELFF.

This rearrangement joins TRBV4-2 to TRBJ1-2, with 11 bases fitting TRBD1. Germline V lookup: CDR1 LGHNA, CDR2 YNFKEQ. The CDR3 is made up of 16 amino acids. Germline trimming cut 0 bases from V and 5 bases from J; bases unmatched to any gene: 5. CDR3 loop: CASSQDRGTGGYGYTF. CDR3 DNA: TGTGCCAGCAGCCAAGATCGGGGGACAGGGGGGTATGGCTACACCTTC.

This chain connects TRBV4-2 to TRBJ1-1, with D tentatively TRBD1 (5 bases). The length of the CDR3 is 19 residues. The germline CDR1 and CDR2 sequences are LGHNA and YNFKEQ. V lost 0 bases, J lost 0 bases, and 20 bases lay in between. CDR3 coding DNA: TGTGCCAGCAGCCAAGATCCTCTCGGGGTCGGGGGTATGAACACTGAAGCTTTCTTT. Encoded protein: CASSQDPLGVGGMNTEAFF.

The rearrangement links TRBV10-3 to TRBJ1-1, with unresolved D. The germline V gene has CDR1 ENHRY and CDR2 SYGVKD. This CDR3 spans 13 amino acids. The V and J ends lost 7 bases and 4 bases respectively, with 13 bases between them. In DNA form, the CDR3 reads TGTGCCATCAAGCTGACGGGAGGCACTGAAGCTTTCTTT. It codes for CAIKLTGGTEAFF.